These 12 T cell receptor beta chains share one sample of origin, sequenced in a study of T cells in Graves' hyperthyroidism and ophthalmopathy. There were TCR beta CDR3 regions amplified from RNA transcripts. The HTBI primer set served for first-round RT-PCR of the TCR CDR3. MiXCR, applied by TCRdb to the multiplex PCR reads, yields one record per CDR3 protein. This table holds approximately 870,000 distinct CDR3 sequences, 38% found once. Sample: blood. Receptors were obtained from a man aged 18-30 years with Graves' hyperthyroidism.

This chain links TRBV29-1 with TRBJ2-7; D perhaps matches TRBD2 (5 bases). Trimming removed 8 bases from V and 3 bases from J, with 14 bases in between. This CDR3 is built from 12 residues. Germline V gene sequence: CDR1 SQVTM, CDR2 ANQGSEA. The CDR3 is CSFGLPGYEQYF. DNA for the CDR3: TGCAGCTTTGGACTTCCCGGCTACGAGCAGTACTTC.

This clonotype came up a few times. V and J are TRBV7-9 and TRBJ1-1, with 8 bases that match TRBD1. The ends lost 5 bases at V and 10 bases at J; junction bases unmatched: 9. CDR1 is SEHNR, CDR2 FQNEAQ, per germline (reference sequence). This CDR3 is 13 amino acids long. DNA for the CDR3: TGTGCCAGCAGCCTGACAGGGGCGCGGGGAGCTTTCTTT. Amino acid sequence: CASSLTGARGAFF.

V usage is TRBV12-3 or TRBV12-4 and J usage is TRBJ1-5, with D uncertain. The CDR3 spans 15 residues. With 3 bases removed from V and 3 bases from J, the gap between germline ends came to 12 bases. This CDR3 is CASSFGITPNQPQHF. The CDR3 region has the DNA TGTGCCAGCAGTTTTGGGATTACACCCAATCAGCCCCAGCATTTT.

The chain couples TRBV4-1 to TRBJ1-2; a weak D match, TRBD1 (5 bases). Germline CDR1 is MGHRA and CDR2 is YSYEKL. The CDR3 has 16 amino acids. V gave up 0 bases and J gave up 7 bases, with 18 bases separating them. As DNA, the CDR3 is TGCGCCAGCAGCCAAGAACGCGTGGTAGGGGTAATTGGCTACACCTTC. Protein sequence: CASSQERVVGVIGYTF.

The chain joins TRBV25-1 to TRBJ2-5; 9 bases map to TRBD2. The CDR3 length is 15 residues. From germline, CDR1 is MGHDK and CDR2 SYGVNS. V gave up 4 bases and J gave up 2 bases; unmatched junction bases: 5. CDR3 in amino acids: CASSVIAGGQETQYF. The CDR3 region has the DNA TGTGCCAGCAGTGTGATCGCGGGAGGGCAAGAGACCCAGTACTTC.

The chain joins TRBV7-4 to TRBJ2-2; the D is unclear. Trimming removed 1 base at V and 0 bases at J, with 24 bases between. Germline V gene lookup returns CDR1 SGHVT and CDR2 SQSDAQ. There are 21 residues in the CDR3. CDR3 bases: TGTGCCAGCAGCTTAGTGGACCTACCACCTAGATCCGCTGCGAACACCGGGGAGCTGTTTTTT. Its protein product is CASSLVDLPPRSAANTGELFF.

The chain links TRBV7-2 to TRBJ2-2, with 7 bases aligning to TRBD1. Germline V gives CDR1 SGHTA, CDR2 FQGNSA. CDR3 length equals 18 residues. The ends lost 5 bases at V and 2 bases at J; junction bases unmatched: 14. This CDR3 reads CASSPGTVQRVNTGELFF. CDR3 in DNA: TGTGCCAGCAGCCCGGGGACAGTTCAGCGAGTTAACACCGGGGAGCTGTTTTTT.

This clonotype was counted at least ten times. V usage is TRBV15 and J usage is TRBJ1-5; D unclear. There are 15 residues in the CDR3. Trimming removed 5 bases from V and 4 bases from J, with 15 bases in between. The germline V gene has CDR1 LNHNV and CDR2 YYDKDF (reference sequence). CDR3: CATSRTPQTNQPQHF. In DNA, the CDR3 is TGTGCCACCAGCCGAACCCCCCAAACAAATCAGCCCCAGCATTTT.

Note on this clonotype: One end of the junction is discordant with germline, which a read error may explain. V is TRBV10-3 and J is TRBJ2-7, with 9 nucleotides matching TRBD1. Germline CDR1 and CDR2: ENHRY and SYGVKD. The CDR3 covers 16 residues. The CDR3 region has the DNA TGTGCCAGCAGTCAATTAGGGACAGGGAAGGTCCACGAGCAGTACTTC. This encodes CASSQLGTGKVHEQYF.

The chain employs TRBV14 and TRBJ1-4, with unresolved D. Germline V gene sequence: CDR1 SGHDN, CDR2 FVKESK. The CDR3 length is 14 residues. V was pared by 4 bases and J by 5 bases, with 11 bases between. The CDR3 nucleotides read TGTGCCAGCAGCCCAAGCCTGTTGAATGAAAAACTGTTTTTT. It yields the protein CASSPSLLNEKLFF.

This chain connects TRBV20-1 to TRBJ2-2; 9 bases align to TRBD2. Germline loops: CDR1 DFQATT, CDR2 SNEGSKA (reference sequence). The CDR3 length is 14 residues. The ends lost 6 bases at V and 3 bases at J; junction bases unmatched: 5. The CDR3 loop is CSAREREDTGELFF. CDR3 in DNA: TGCAGTGCCAGGGAGCGGGAGGACACCGGGGAGCTGTTTTTT.

This chain connects TRBV20-1 to TRBJ1-6, with D maybe TRBD1 (6 bases). The germline gives CDR1 DFQATT, CDR2 SNEGSKA (reference sequence). The V and J ends lost 6 bases and 9 bases respectively, with 21 bases between them. CDR3 length: 15 amino acids. Written as DNA, the CDR3 is TGCAGTGCCCACAATCAGGGGTCGGTAGGTTCACCCCTCCACTTT. Translating gives CSAHNQGSVGSPLHF.